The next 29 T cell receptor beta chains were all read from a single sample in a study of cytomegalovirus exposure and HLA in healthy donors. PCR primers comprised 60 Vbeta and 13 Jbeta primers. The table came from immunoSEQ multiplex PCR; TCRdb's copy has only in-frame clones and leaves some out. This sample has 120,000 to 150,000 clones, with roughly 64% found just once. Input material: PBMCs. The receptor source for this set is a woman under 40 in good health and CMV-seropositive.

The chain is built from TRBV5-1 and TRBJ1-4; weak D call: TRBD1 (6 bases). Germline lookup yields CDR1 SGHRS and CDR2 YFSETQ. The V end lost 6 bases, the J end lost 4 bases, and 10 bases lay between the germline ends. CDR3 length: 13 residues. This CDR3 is CASKGQDNEKLFF. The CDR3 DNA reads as TGCGCCAGCAAGGGACAAGATAATGAAAAACTGTTTTTT.

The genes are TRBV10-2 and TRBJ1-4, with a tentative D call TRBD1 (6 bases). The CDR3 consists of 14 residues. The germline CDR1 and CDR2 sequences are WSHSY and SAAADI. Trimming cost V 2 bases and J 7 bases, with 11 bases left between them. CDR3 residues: CASSEAGASEKLFF. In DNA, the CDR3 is TGCGCCAGCAGTGAGGCAGGGGCGAGTGAAAAACTGTTTTTT.

The CDR3 region is CASSYNGQASEAFF. The CDR3 bases are TGCGCCAGCAGCTACAATGGACAGGCCAGTGAAGCTTTCTTT. The gene calls are TRBV5-1 and TRBJ1-1, with 7 bases that match TRBD1. J gave up 7 bases and V 3 bases, and 9 bases lay outside the gene matches. Germline CDR1 SGHRS, CDR2 YFSETQ. The CDR3 covers 14 residues.

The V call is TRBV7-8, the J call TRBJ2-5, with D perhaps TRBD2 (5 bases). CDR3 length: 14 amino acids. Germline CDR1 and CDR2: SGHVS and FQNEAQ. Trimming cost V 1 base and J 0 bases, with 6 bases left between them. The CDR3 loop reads CASSLGGDQETQYF. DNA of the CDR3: TGTGCCAGCAGCTTAGGGGGAGACCAAGAGACCCAGTACTTC.

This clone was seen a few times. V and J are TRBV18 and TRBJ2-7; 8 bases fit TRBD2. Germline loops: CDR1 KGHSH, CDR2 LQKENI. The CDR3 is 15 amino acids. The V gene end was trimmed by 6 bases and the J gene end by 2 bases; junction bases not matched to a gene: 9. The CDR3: CASSPRDGGAYEQYF. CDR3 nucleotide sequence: TGTGCCAGCTCGCCAAGGGACGGGGGGGCCTACGAGCAGTACTTC.

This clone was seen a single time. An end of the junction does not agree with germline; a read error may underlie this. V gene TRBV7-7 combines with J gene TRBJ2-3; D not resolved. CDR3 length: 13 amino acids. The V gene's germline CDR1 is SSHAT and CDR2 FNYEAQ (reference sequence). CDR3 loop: CASSSGPEDTQYF. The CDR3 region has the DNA TGTGCTAGCAGCAGTGGGCCCGAGGATACGCAGTATTTT.

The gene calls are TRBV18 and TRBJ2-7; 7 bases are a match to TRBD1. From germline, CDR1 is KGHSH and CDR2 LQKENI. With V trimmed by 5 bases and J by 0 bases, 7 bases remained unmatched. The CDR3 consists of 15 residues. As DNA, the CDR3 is TGTGCCAGCTCAGGAAACAGGGGTGGCTCCTACGAGCAGTACTTC. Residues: CASSGNRGGSYEQYF.

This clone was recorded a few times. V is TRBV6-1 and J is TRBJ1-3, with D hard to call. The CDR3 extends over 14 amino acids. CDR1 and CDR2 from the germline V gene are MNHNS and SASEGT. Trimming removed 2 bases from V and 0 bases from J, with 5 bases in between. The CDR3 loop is CASSESVSGNTIYF. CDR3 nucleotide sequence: TGTGCCAGCAGTGAATCAGTCTCTGGAAACACCATATATTTT.

The CDR3 loop reads CASSYYQRENTEAFF. The CDR3 DNA reads TGTGCCAGCAGTTACTATCAACGAGAGAACACTGAAGCTTTCTTT. This rearrangement joins TRBV6-6 to TRBJ1-1; no clear D. Trimming left V 1 base short and J 1 base short, with 10 bases between. This CDR3 is 15 amino acids long. Germline CDR1 and CDR2: MNHNY and SVGAGI (reference sequence).

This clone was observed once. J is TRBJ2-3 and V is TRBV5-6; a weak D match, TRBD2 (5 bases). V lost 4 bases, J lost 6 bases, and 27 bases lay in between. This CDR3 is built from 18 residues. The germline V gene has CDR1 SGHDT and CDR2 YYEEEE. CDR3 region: CASSLPLSAETYVDTQYF. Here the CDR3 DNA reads TGTGCCAGCAGCCTTCCCCTTAGCGCGGAAACTTATGTGGATACGCAGTATTTT.

The CDR3 coding sequence is TGTGCCAGCAGTCCGGGGGGGTCCCAGTTTCAACTATATTTT. It translates to CASSPGGSQFQLYF. The chain combines TRBV6-5 with TRBJ1-3; D is perhaps TRBD1 (5 bases). There are 14 residues in the CDR3. From germline, CDR1 is MNHEY and CDR2 SVGAGI. V lost 5 bases and J 14 bases, leaving 22 bases between the germline ends.

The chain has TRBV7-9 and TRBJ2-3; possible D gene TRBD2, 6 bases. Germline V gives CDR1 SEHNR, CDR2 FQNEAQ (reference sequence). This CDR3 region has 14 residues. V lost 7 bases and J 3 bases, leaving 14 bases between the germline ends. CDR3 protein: CASKSAGTTDTQYF. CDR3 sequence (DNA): TGTGCCAGCAAGTCGGCGGGAACTACAGATACGCAGTATTTT.

CDR3 amino acids: CAGGEGNTQYF. DNA for the CDR3: TGTGCCGGAGGTGAGGGAAATACGCAGTATTTT. The chain has TRBV2 and TRBJ2-3; possible D gene TRBD2, 5 bases. This CDR3 spans 11 amino acids. V was cut by 11 bases and J by 7 bases, with 13 bases left in between. The germline V gene has CDR1 SNHLY and CDR2 FYNNEI.

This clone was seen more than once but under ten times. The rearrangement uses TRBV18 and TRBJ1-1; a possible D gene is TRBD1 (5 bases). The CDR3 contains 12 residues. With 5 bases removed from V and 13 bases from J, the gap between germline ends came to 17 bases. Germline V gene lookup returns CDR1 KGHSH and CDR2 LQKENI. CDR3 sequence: CASSETQDTGFF. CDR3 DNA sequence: TGTGCCAGCTCAGAAACTCAGGACACAGGTTTCTTT.

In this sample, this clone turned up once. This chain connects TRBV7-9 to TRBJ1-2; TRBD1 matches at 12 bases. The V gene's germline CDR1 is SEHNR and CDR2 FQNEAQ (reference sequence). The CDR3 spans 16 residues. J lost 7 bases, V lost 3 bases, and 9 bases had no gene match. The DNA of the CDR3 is TGTGCCAGCAGCTTTCCGGGACAGGGGGCGCCCCCTGGCTACACCTTC. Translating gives CASSFPGQGAPPGYTF.

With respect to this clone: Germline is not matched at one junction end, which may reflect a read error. The CDR3 region has the DNA TGTGCTAGCAGCTACCTAGCGGCATACAATGAGCAGTTCTTC. Translating it yields CASSYLAAYNEQFF. The V call is TRBV7-9, the J call TRBJ2-1, with 7 bases lining up with TRBD2. CDR3 size: 14 residues. CDR1 and CDR2 from the germline V gene are SEHNR and FQNEAQ (reference sequence).

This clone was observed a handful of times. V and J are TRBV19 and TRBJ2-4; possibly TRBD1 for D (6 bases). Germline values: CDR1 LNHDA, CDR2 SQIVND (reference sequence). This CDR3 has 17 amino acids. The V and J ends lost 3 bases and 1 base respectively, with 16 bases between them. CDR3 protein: CASSMGRGRSAKNIQYF. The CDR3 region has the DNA TGTGCCAGTAGTATGGGCAGGGGACGTTCGGCCAAAAACATTCAGTACTTC.

This chain's CDR3 is CSVEGCPRAGATGELFF. The CDR3 region has the DNA TGCAGCGTTGAAGGCTGCCCGAGAGCGGGAGCCACCGGGGAGCTGTTTTTT. The chain joins TRBV29-1 to TRBJ2-2, with 8 bases lining up with TRBD2. CDR1 is SQVTM, CDR2 ANQGSEA, per germline. The CDR3 consists of 17 residues. Losses at the gene ends were 1 base for V and 4 bases for J; bases not matched to a gene: 11.

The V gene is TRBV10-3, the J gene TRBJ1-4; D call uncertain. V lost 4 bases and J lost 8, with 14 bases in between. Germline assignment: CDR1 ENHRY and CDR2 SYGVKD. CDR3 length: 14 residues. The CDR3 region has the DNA TGTGCCATCAGTGTGGGTCCCGGGAGGGAAAAACTGTTTTTT. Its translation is CAISVGPGREKLFF.

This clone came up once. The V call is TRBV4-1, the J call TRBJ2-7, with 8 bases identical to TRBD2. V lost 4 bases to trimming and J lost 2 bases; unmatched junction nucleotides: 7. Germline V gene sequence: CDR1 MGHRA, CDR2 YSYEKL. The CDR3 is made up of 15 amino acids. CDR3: CASSRVAGTAYEQYF. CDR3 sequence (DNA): TGCGCCAGCAGCCGAGTAGCGGGAACGGCCTACGAGCAGTACTTC.

In DNA, the CDR3 is TGTGCCAGCAGCGCAACGACAGGGGTAGGACCCCTCCACTTT. This encodes CASSATTGVGPLHF. The chain carries TRBV9 and TRBJ1-6; TRBD1 matches 8 bases. The ends lost 3 bases at V and 12 bases at J; junction bases unmatched: 8. From germline, CDR1 is SGDLS and CDR2 YYNGEE. CDR3 length equals 14 residues. The variable domain in full, completed from reference TRBV9 and TRBJ1-6, reads DSGVTQTPKHLITATGQRVTLRCSPRSGDLSVYWYQQSLDQGLQFLIQYYNGEERAKGNILERFSAQQFPDLHSELNLSSLELGDSALYFCASSATTGVGPLHFGNGTRLTVT.

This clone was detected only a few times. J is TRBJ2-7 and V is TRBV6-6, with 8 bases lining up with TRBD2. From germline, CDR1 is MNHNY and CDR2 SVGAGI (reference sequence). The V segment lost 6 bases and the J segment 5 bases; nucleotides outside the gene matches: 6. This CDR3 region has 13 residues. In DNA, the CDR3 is TGTGCCAGCAGAAGCGGGGGAACTAACGAGCAGTACTTC. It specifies CASRSGGTNEQYF.

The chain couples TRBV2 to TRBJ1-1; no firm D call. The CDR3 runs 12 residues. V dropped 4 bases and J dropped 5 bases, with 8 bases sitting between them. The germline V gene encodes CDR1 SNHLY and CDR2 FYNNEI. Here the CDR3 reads CASSVARTEAFF. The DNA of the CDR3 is TGTGCCAGCAGTGTTGCTAGGACTGAAGCTTTCTTT.

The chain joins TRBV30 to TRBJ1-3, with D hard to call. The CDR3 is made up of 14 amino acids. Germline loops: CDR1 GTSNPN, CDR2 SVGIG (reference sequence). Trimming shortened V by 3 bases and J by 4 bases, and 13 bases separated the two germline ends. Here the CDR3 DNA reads TGTGCCTGGAGCGTCTCGGCAGGAGGAAACACCATATATTTT. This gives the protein CAWSVSAGGNTIYF.

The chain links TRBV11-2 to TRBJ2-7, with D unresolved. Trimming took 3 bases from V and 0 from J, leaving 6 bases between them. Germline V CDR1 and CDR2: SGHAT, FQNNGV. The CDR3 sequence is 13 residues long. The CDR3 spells CASSLTVSYEQYF. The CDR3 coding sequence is TGTGCCAGCAGCTTGACTGTCTCCTACGAGCAGTACTTC.

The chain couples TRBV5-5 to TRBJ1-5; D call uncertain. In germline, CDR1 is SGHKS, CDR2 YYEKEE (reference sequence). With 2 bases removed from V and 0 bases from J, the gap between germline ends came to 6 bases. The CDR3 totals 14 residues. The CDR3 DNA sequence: TGTGCCAGCAGCTTTGCGGGTAGCAATCAGCCCCAGCATTTT. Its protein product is CASSFAGSNQPQHF. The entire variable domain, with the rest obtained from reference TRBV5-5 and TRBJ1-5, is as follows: DAGVTQSPTHLIKTRGQQVTLRCSPISGHKSVSWYQQVLGQGPQFIFQYYEKEERGRGNFPDRFSARQFPNYSSELNVNALLLGDSALYLCASSFAGSNQPQHFGDGTRLSIL.

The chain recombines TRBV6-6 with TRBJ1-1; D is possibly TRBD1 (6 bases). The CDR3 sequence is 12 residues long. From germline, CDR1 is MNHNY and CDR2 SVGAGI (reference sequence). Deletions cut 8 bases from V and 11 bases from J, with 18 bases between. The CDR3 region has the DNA TGTGCCAGCCTAGGGACAACCTCGTGGGCTTTCTTT. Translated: CASLGTTSWAFF.

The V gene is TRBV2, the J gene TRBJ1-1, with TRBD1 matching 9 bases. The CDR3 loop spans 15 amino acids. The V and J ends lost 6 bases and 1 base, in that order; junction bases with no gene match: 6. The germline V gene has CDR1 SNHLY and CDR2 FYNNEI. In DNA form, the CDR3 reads TGTGCCAGCAGCTGGACAGGGGTAAGGAACACTGAAGCTTTCTTT. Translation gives CASSWTGVRNTEAFF.

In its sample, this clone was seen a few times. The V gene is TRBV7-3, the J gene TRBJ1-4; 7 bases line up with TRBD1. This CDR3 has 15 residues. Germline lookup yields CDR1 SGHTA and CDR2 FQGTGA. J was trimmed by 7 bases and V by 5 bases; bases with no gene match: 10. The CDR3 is CASSPGQSSGEKLFF. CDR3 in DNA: TGTGCCAGCAGCCCGGGACAGTCGAGCGGTGAAAAACTGTTTTTT.